These 12 T cell receptor beta chains originate from one sample sequenced in a study of blood T cell repertoires in COVID-19 (dated by TCRdb to the early 2020s). Receptor libraries were prepared by the immunoSEQ multiplex PCR assay. TCRdb's version of the immuneACCESS table is confined to in-frame rearrangements and falls short of the full clone set. An unresolved V gene accounts for under half of the shortfall where checked; the remainder is of unknown origin. The sample contains fewer than 250,000 clones, more than 85% of them found a single time. Roughly 0.69% of the sample rests with the top ten. Specimen: peripheral blood. The receptor source for this set is a man in his forties with acute or convalescent COVID-19.

CDR3 protein: CASSQDRGTGNTGELFF. The CDR3 nucleotides read TGCGCCAGCAGCCAAGATCGGGGGACAGGGAACACCGGGGAGCTGTTTTTT. The V and J genes are TRBV4-1 and TRBJ2-2, with TRBD1 matching 8 bases. Germline assignment: CDR1 MGHRA and CDR2 YSYEKL. After removal of 0 bases from V and 1 base from J, the junction contained 4 bases not matched to a gene. The CDR3 totals 17 residues.

The V and J genes are TRBV5-1 and TRBJ2-3; D is perhaps TRBD1 (5 bases). Trimming took off 4 bases at V and 7 bases at J, with 10 bases between the two ends. CDR3 length: 12 amino acids. Germline CDR1 SGHRS, CDR2 YFSETQ. The CDR3 DNA follows: TGCGCCAGCAGCGATGACAGTTATACGCAGTATTTT. It codes for CASSDDSYTQYF. The full variable domain, rest sourced from reference TRBV5-1 and TRBJ2-3, is KAGVTQTPRYLIKTRGQQVTLSCSPISGHRSVSWYQQTPGQGLQFLFEYFSETQRNKGNFPGRFSGRQFSNSRSEMNVSTLELGDSALYLCASSDDSYTQYFGPGTRLTVL.

The chain has TRBV12-2 and TRBJ2-5; no DNA check was done on the table's D call, TRBD2. TRBV12-2 is flagged as a pseudogene. There are 13 residues in the CDR3. CDR3 amino acids: CASRPATEETQYF. The CDR3 DNA is TGTGCAAGTCGGCCCGCAACGGAGGAGACCCAGTACTTC.

The chain uses TRBV3-1 (or the pseudogene TRBV3-2) and TRBJ2-7, with D unresolved. V shed 4 bases and J shed 0 bases, with 10 bases lying between them. Looked up from germline, CDR1 is LGHDT and CDR2 is YNNKEL (reference sequence). This CDR3 region has 14 residues. CDR3 residues: CASSLGTSSYEQYF. The CDR3 DNA is TGTGCCAGCAGCCTTGGTACAAGCTCCTACGAGCAGTACTTC.

The J gene is TRBJ1-4, the V gene TRBV7-8; D is uncertain. CDR3 size: 12 residues. The germline gives CDR1 SGHVS, CDR2 FQNEAQ. The V end lost 1 base, the J end lost 10 bases, and 7 bases lay between the germline ends. In DNA, the CDR3 is TGTGCCAGCAGCTTAGTCACAGCAAAACTGTTTTTT. This gives the protein CASSLVTAKLFF. The full variable domain, completed using reference TRBV7-8 and TRBJ1-4, is GAGVSQSPRYKVAKRGQDVALRCDPISGHVSLFWYQQALGQGPEFLTYFQNEAQLDKSGLPSDRFFAERPEGSVSTLKIQRTQQEDSAVYLCASSLVTAKLFFGSGTQLSVL.

The V gene is TRBV11-2, the J gene TRBJ2-1; 14 bases fit TRBD2. The germline CDR1 and CDR2 sequences are SGHAT and FQNNGV. The CDR3 has 15 residues. Trimming took 6 bases from V and 9 from J; bases not matched to a gene: 7. CDR3 bases: TGTGCCAGCAGTCCTCCGGGACTAGCGGGAGTTGAGCAGTTCTTC. Protein product: CASSPPGLAGVEQFF.

This sequence joins TRBV6-1 and TRBJ2-1; no reliable D call. V lost 3 bases and J 1 base, leaving 10 bases between the germline ends. The CDR3 consists of 15 residues. The germline gives CDR1 MNHNS, CDR2 SASEGT. Here the CDR3 reads CASSDQHNSYNEQFF. Here the CDR3 DNA reads TGTGCCAGCAGTGACCAACACAATTCCTACAATGAGCAGTTCTTC.

The V and J genes are TRBV6-4 and TRBJ2-3; no reliable D call. Deletions cut 4 bases from V and 1 base from J, with 12 bases between. The germline gives CDR1 MRHNA, CDR2 SNTAGT. This CDR3 spans 15 amino acids. CDR3 sequence (DNA): TGTGCCAGCAGTGTGCATTCGATAGGCACAGATACGCAGTATTTT. Protein sequence: CASSVHSIGTDTQYF.

This clone was recorded only once. The CDR3 DNA reads TGTGCCAGCAGCTTCAATCGCAATCAGCCCCAGCATTTT. Its translation: CASSFNRNQPQHF. V is TRBV7-2 and J is TRBJ1-5; unclear D gene. Trimming left V 3 bases short and J 2 bases short, with 5 bases between. Germline loops: CDR1 SGHTA, CDR2 FQGNSA. The CDR3 runs to 13 residues. Supplemented by reference TRBV7-2 and TRBJ1-5, the full variable domain reads GAGVSQSPSNKVTEKGKDVELRCDPISGHTALYWYRQSLGQGLEFLIYFQGNSAPDKSGLPSDRFSAERTGGSVSTLTIQRTQQEDSAVYLCASSFNRNQPQHFGDGTRLSIL.

This chain joins TRBV24-1 and TRBJ2-3; D is perhaps TRBD1 (6 bases). The germline gives CDR1 KGHDR, CDR2 SFDVKD. The length of the CDR3 is 15 residues. The V and J ends lost 3 bases and 2 bases respectively, with 11 bases between them. CDR3 in DNA: TGTGCCACCAGTGATACGCAGGGGCCCACAGATACGCAGTATTTT. Protein sequence: CATSDTQGPTDTQYF.

CDR3 nucleotides: TGTGCCAGTAGTCCCGGGACAGGGGAATCCTACGAGCAGTACTTC. Protein sequence: CASSPGTGESYEQYF. V usage is TRBV19 and J usage is TRBJ2-7; 10 bases align to TRBD1. The V and J ends lost 5 bases and 1 base, in that order; junction bases with no gene match: 5. The CDR3 has 15 residues. Germline values: CDR1 LNHDA, CDR2 SQIVND (reference sequence).

The chain carries TRBV13 and TRBJ2-3; TRBD2 agrees at 10 bases. CDR3 length: 14 amino acids. The germline CDR1 and CDR2 sequences are PRHDT and FYEKMQ (reference sequence). Germline trimming cut 8 bases from V and 6 bases from J; bases unmatched to any gene: 8. The CDR3 here is CASASGSPPDTQYF. The CDR3 coding sequence is TGTGCCAGCGCTAGCGGGAGCCCGCCTGATACGCAGTATTTT.